This paragraph reports one T cell receptor (beta chain). This CDR3 spans 13 amino acids. Trimming removed 0 bases at V and 6 bases at J, with 9 bases between. Per germline, CDR1 SGHRS and CDR2 YFSETQ. This entry comes from a study of blood T cell repertoires in COVID-19. Study information: The study drew acute and convalescent COVID-19 samples from the United States, Italy and Spain. In each case, the material was cDNA or gDNA derived from T cells, B-cell-depleted T cells, or PBMCs.

In the original analysis: Reference gene primer amplification gave nucleated cell count estimates. TCRdb's copy holds only in-frame clones and misses some; the assay was immunoSEQ multiplex PCR. V, J and clone size reflect that table, while D and trimming were determined from the DNA. The profile shows nearly 35,000 clones, roughly 93% of them singletons. The chain is built from TRBV5-1 and TRBJ1-2; D is unresolved. The sequencing sample was made of peripheral blood. This TCR was sampled from a human donor in a cohort sampled during active COVID-19. CDR3 in DNA: TGCGCCAGCAGCTTGGCCGGGGAGGATGGCTACACCTTC. This encodes CASSLAGEDGYTF.